Each of the 5 T cell receptor beta chains below was sequenced from the same sample in a study of early T cells in non-severe SARS-CoV-2 infection. In TCRdb, the 5' RACE reads were re-called with MiXCR into one record per CDR3 protein. The repertoire consists of 35,000 to 40,000 distinct CDR3 sequences, with 3.5% to 5% occurring once and the leading ten covering around 16%. The sample comprised whole blood. All receptors come from an adult who was a healthcare worker with PCR-confirmed SARS-CoV-2 infection or an uninfected control (not recorded which).

Many counts were recorded for this clonotype. The V and J genes are TRBV11-2 and TRBJ2-1; D may match TRBD1 or TRBD2 (5 bases each). Trimming cost V 5 bases and J 9 bases, with 14 bases left between them. The CDR3 is made up of 13 amino acids. CDR1 and CDR2 from the germline V gene are SGHAT and FQNNGV. CDR3 protein: CASSRRPGPEQFF. CDR3 sequence (DNA): TGTGCCAGCAGCCGACGGCCGGGACCTGAGCAGTTCTTC.

This clonotype was counted many times. V gene TRBV15 combines with J gene TRBJ2-3, with unresolved D. Trimming removed 0 bases from V and 6 bases from J, with 7 bases in between. The CDR3 runs to 13 residues. Germline V lookup: CDR1 LNHNV, CDR2 YYDKDF (reference sequence). CDR3 sequence (DNA): TGTGCCACCAGCAGAGATATTCCTGATACGCAGTATTTT. Translated, it gives CATSRDIPDTQYF.

This clonotype has a count of ten or more. The rearrangement joins TRBV4-1 to TRBJ2-7; 8 bases match TRBD1. This CDR3 is 15 amino acids long. V gave up 0 bases and J gave up 1 base; unmatched junction bases: 2. Germline values: CDR1 MGHRA, CDR2 YSYEKL. The CDR3 loop is CASSQENRGSYEQYF. CDR3 DNA sequence: TGCGCCAGCAGCCAAGAAAACAGGGGGTCCTACGAGCAGTACTTC.

This clonotype was seen ten or more times. This chain connects TRBV2 to TRBJ2-6; no reliable D call. The germline V gene has CDR1 SNHLY and CDR2 FYNNEI. Trimming left V 7 bases short and J 4 bases short, with 14 bases between. The length of the CDR3 is 15 residues. CDR3 amino acids: CASNLELTGANVLTF. CDR3 DNA: TGTGCCAGCAATTTGGAGTTGACGGGGGCCAACGTCCTGACTTTC. Full variable domain (outside the CDR3, taken from reference TRBV2 and TRBJ2-6): EPEVTQTPSHQVTQMGQEVILRCVPISNHLYFYWYRQILGQKVEFLVSFYNNEISEKSEIFDDQFSVERPDGSNFTLKIRSTKLEDSAMYFCASNLELTGANVLTFGAGSRLTVL.

This clonotype was counted many times. The chain is built from TRBV27 and TRBJ2-7; D ambiguous. V was pared by 3 bases and J by 6 bases, with 15 bases between. The germline V gene has CDR1 MNHEY and CDR2 SMNVEV (reference sequence). This CDR3 has 14 amino acids. The CDR3 bases are TGTGCCAGCAGTTTGGGATTTAGGGATAGCGAGCAGTACTTC. This sequence encodes CASSLGFRDSEQYF.